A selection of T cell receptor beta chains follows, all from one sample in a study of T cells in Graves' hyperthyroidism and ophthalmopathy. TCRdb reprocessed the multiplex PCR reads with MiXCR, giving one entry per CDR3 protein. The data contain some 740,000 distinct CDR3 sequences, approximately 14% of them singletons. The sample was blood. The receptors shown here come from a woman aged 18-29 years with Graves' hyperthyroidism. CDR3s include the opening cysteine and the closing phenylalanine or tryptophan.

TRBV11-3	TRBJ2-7	CASSLDRLAGGPNEQYF
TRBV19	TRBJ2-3	CASSMKGLDSFTDTQYF
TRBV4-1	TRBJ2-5	CASSQGTGLAGGPEETQYF
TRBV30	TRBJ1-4	CAWSVHRINEKLFF
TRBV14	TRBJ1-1	CASSQDVNTEAFF
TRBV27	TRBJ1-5	CASSDRYNQPQHF
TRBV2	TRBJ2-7	CASRPPYEQYF
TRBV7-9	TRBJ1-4	CASGATGKNEKLFF
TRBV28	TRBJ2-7	CASSLGQGVNEQYF
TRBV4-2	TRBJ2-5	CASSRLTGLETQYF
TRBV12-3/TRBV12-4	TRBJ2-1	CASSLRGFEFF
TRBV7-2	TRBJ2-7	CASSFWGSAGEISYEQYF
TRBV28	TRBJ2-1	CASSFTWGEQFF
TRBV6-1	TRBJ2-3	CAGKRGVTDTQYF
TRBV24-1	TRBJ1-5	CATSDHRVSNQPQHF
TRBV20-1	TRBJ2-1	CSARVGDRLYNEQFF
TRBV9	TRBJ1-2	CASSVEYQLGANYGYTF
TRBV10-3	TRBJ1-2	CAISEVTGGGYGYTF
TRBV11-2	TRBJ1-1	CASSLLRGDTEAFF
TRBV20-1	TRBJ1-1	CSARGGAGGLGNTEAFF
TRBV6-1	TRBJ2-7	CASRWKGGYEQYF